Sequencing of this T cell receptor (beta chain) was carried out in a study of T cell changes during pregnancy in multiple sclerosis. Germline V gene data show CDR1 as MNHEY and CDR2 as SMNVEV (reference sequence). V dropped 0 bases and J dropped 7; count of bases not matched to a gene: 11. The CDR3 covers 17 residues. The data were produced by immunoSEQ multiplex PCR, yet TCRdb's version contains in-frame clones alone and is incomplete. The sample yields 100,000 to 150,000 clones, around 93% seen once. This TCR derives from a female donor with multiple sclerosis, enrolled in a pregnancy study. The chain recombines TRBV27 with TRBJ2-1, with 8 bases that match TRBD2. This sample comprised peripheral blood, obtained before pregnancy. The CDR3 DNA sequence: TGTGCCAGCAGTTTATCCCTCTCGGGGGGGTCCTCTAATGAGCAGTTCTTC. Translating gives CASSLSLSGGSSNEQFF.